The T cell receptor beta chain under discussion was sequenced for a study of cytomegalovirus exposure and HLA in healthy donors. Study-level findings and limits: About 87% or about 30% of the time was how often most TCR beta V segments were productive, according to an earlier analysis.

The PCR had 60 Vbeta and 13 Jbeta primers. Generated by immunoSEQ multiplex PCR, the TCRdb table keeps only in-frame clones and is missing some. In the table there are approximately 120,000 clones, roughly 63% of which are singletons. Worth noting for this clone: Its target is not known.

This CDR3 contains 14 residues. The V and J ends lost 4 bases and 4 bases respectively, with 16 bases between them. Germline CDR1 and CDR2: GTSNPN and SVGIG (reference sequence). The specimen sequenced was PBMCs. The rearrangement joins TRBV30 to TRBJ1-1, with a possible D match to TRBD1 (6 bases). This clonotype originated in a woman between 65 and 79 years old in good health and CMV-seropositive. The CDR3 DNA is TGTGCCTGGAATTGGGGAGGGGGGAGCACTGAAGCTTTCTTT. It encodes CAWNWGGGSTEAFF.